A selection of T cell receptor beta chains follows, all from one sample in a study of technical replicates of blood from several donors. Sequencing was performed with immunoSEQ multiplex PCR; in TCRdb, only in-frame clones are kept and a portion is missing. This sample has over 50,000 clones, with 93% found just once. Sequenced material: PBMCs. The receptors were gathered from a human donor in good health. Some clones in this sample may be carry-over from other donors' samples. Both conserved end residues are part of each CDR3. Fields, in order: CDR3 protein, CDR3 DNA, D gene, V gene, CDR3 length, clone size, J gene. D genes are given only for firm matches. Clone size, where shown, is once, few, many, or a class for clones that have expanded.

CASSQEGRDYEQYF	TGCGCCAGCAGCCAAGAAGGGCGGGATTACGAGCAGTACTTC	.	TRBV4-3	14	.	TRBJ2-7
CASSGQGANEQYF	TGTGCCAGCAGTGGACAGGGGGCCAACGAGCAGTACTTC	TRBD1	TRBV6-1	13	.	TRBJ2-7
CASSQDHSNQPQHF	TGCGCCAGCAGCCAAGATCATAGCAATCAGCCCCAGCATTTT	.	TRBV4-1	14	.	TRBJ1-5
CASSQAGGYETQYF	TGCGCCAGCAGTCAGGCGGGGGGCTATGAGACCCAGTACTTC	TRBD2	TRBV5-1	14	.	TRBJ2-5
CASSSYGTDTQYF	TGTGCCAGCAGCTCCTACGGGACAGATACGCAGTATTTT	.	TRBV7-8	13	.	TRBJ2-3
CASSRFVGGFSYEQYF	TGTGCCAGCTCACGGTTCGTAGGGGGATTTTCCTACGAGCAGTACTTC	.	TRBV18	16	.	TRBJ2-7
CASRDRDRGRGYTF	TGTGCCAGCAGAGACCGGGACAGGGGGCGCGGCTACACCTTC	TRBD1	TRBV6-5	14	.	TRBJ1-2
CAWDRGHSREQYF	TGTGCCTGGGACAGGGGGCATTCGAGGGAGCAGTACTTC	TRBD1	TRBV30	13	.	TRBJ2-7
CASSPVVSGRTGELFF	TGTGCCAGCTCACCAGTGGTTAGCGGGAGAACCGGGGAGCTGTTTTTT	TRBD2	TRBV18	16	.	TRBJ2-2
CASSLAGGFGTGELFF	TGTGCCAGCAGCTTAGCGGGGGGGTTCGGCACCGGGGAGCTGTTTTTT	TRBD2	TRBV7-2	16	.	TRBJ2-2
CASSVREKSEQFF	TGTGCCAGCAGTGTCCGGGAAAAATCGGAGCAGTTCTTC	.	TRBV6-5	13	.	TRBJ2-1
CASSAARALRGEQFF	TGTGCCAGCAGCGCCGCACGGGCGCTGCGGGGTGAGCAGTTCTTC	.	TRBV7-2	15	.	TRBJ2-1
CASSLSGQGANTEAFF	TGTGCCAGCAGTTTATCGGGCCAGGGGGCGAACACTGAAGCTTTCTTT	TRBD1	TRBV27	16	.	TRBJ1-1
CASSSGTSGYNEQFF	TGTGCCAGCAGCTCCGGGACTAGCGGCTACAATGAGCAGTTCTTC	TRBD2	TRBV7-2	15	.	TRBJ2-1
CATSSWGGGWETQYF	TGTGCCACCTCGTCCTGGGGCGGGGGATGGGAGACCCAGTACTTC	TRBD2	TRBV6-4	15	.	TRBJ2-5
CAWSIRTGSSGNTIYF	TGTGCCTGGAGTATCCGGACAGGGAGCTCTGGAAACACCATATATTTT	TRBD1	TRBV30	16	.	TRBJ1-3
CAWSLADRFSKAFF	TGTGCCTGGAGTCTCGCGGACAGGTTCTCGAAAGCTTTCTTT	TRBD1	TRBV30	14	.	TRBJ1-1
CASNMAVAGDHKTQYF	TGCGCCAGCAATATGGCGGTAGCGGGGGACCATAAGACCCAGTACTTC	TRBD2	TRBV5-1	16	.	TRBJ2-5
CAWSALGIEAFF	TGTGCCTGGAGTGCCTTGGGCATTGAAGCTTTCTTT	.	TRBV30	12	.	TRBJ1-1
CASSPGGVRGVETQYF	TGTGCCAGCAGTCCGGGCGGCGTTAGGGGTGTGGAGACCCAGTACTTC	.	TRBV7-2	16	.	TRBJ2-5
CSVHYNEQFF	TGCAGCGTTCACTACAATGAGCAGTTCTTC	.	TRBV29-1	10	.	TRBJ2-1
CASSGSGNTGELFF	TGCGCCAGCAGCGGTTCAGGGAACACCGGGGAGCTGTTTTTT	.	TRBV4-3	14	.	TRBJ2-2
CASSLGDRNNQPQHF	TGCGCCAGCAGCTTGGGCGACAGAAACAATCAGCCCCAGCATTTT	.	TRBV5-1	15	.	TRBJ1-5
CASSETETQETQYF	TGTGCCAGCAGTGAAACAGAAACCCAAGAGACCCAGTACTTC	.	TRBV25-1	14	.	TRBJ2-5
CASSPPAVNYGYTF	TGTGCCAGCAGCCCGCCCGCAGTTAACTATGGCTACACCTTC	.	TRBV7-2	14	once	TRBJ1-2
CASSDFSDSTEAFF	TGTGCCAGCAGTGACTTCTCAGACTCGACCGAAGCTTTCTTT	.	TRBV6-4	14	.	TRBJ1-1
CASSLVRELAYEQYF	TGTGCCAGCAGCTTAGTTCGGGAGTTAGCCTACGAGCAGTACTTC	.	TRBV7-8	15	.	TRBJ2-7
CASLAGGGSNQPQHF	TGTGCCAGCTTGGCAGGGGGCGGCAGCAATCAGCCCCAGCATTTT	TRBD1	TRBV6-6	15	.	TRBJ1-5
CASSPGPTGTEAFF	TGTGCCAGCTCACCCGGCCCAACGGGCACTGAAGCTTTCTTT	.	TRBV18	14	.	TRBJ1-1
CASSFPVGGGGNEQFF	TGCGCCAGCAGCTTCCCGGTGGGGGGAGGGGGAAATGAGCAGTTCTTC	.	TRBV5-1	16	.	TRBJ2-1
CASSPGQVGEKLFF	TGTGCCAGCAGCCCCGGACAGGTGGGGGAAAAACTGTTTTTT	TRBD1	TRBV7-9	14	.	TRBJ1-4
CASSQDPEGLAGVDEQFF	TGCGCCAGCAGCCAAGATCCGGAGGGACTAGCGGGAGTGGATGAGCAGTTCTTC	TRBD2	TRBV4-3	18	.	TRBJ2-1
CASSSGGGYTEAFF	TGCGCCAGCAGCTCGGGAGGGGGCTACACTGAAGCTTTCTTT	TRBD1	TRBV5-1	14	.	TRBJ1-1
CASSLISGFLSSYNEQFF	TGTGCCAGCAGCTTAATCAGCGGGTTCCTAAGCTCCTACAATGAGCAGTTCTTC	.	TRBV5-5	18	.	TRBJ2-1
CASSLSLASTDTQYF	TGTGCCAGCAGCTTATCCCTAGCGAGCACAGATACGCAGTATTTT	.	TRBV11-1	15	.	TRBJ2-3
CASSFGGGFTDTQYF	TGTGCCAGCAGCTTCGGTGGGGGGTTCACAGATACGCAGTATTTT	.	TRBV5-4	15	.	TRBJ2-3
CASSAGQGDSNQPQHF	TGTGCCAGCAGCGCAGGACAGGGGGATAGCAATCAGCCCCAGCATTTT	TRBD1	TRBV7-9	16	.	TRBJ1-5
CASSQESSGGRETQYF	TGTGCCAGCAGCCAAGAGTCTAGCGGGGGGAGGGAGACCCAGTACTTC	TRBD2	TRBV4-2	16	.	TRBJ2-5
CASNPDRNTEAFF	TGTGCCAGTAACCCGGACAGGAACACTGAAGCTTTCTTT	.	TRBV19	13	.	TRBJ1-1
CASAYRAYGEKLFF	TGTGCCAGCGCGTACAGGGCTTACGGTGAAAAACTGTTTTTT	.	TRBV18	14	.	TRBJ1-4
CASSPQRVETEAFF	TGTGCCAGCTCACCACAGAGGGTAGAGACTGAAGCTTTCTTT	.	TRBV18	14	.	TRBJ1-1
CASSRQENEKLFF	TGTGCCAGCAGCCGGCAGGAAAATGAAAAACTGTTTTTT	.	TRBV7-8	13	.	TRBJ1-4
CASSPRPGGYGYTF	TGTGCCAGCAGCCCCCGGCCAGGGGGCTATGGCTACACCTTC	TRBD1	TRBV7-6	14	.	TRBJ1-2
CASSPAGGGRKYF	TGCGCCAGCAGCCCAGCGGGGGGTGGAAGGAAGTACTTC	TRBD2	TRBV5-1	13	.	TRBJ2-7
CASSFGLAPETQYF	TGTGCCAGCAGCTTTGGACTAGCCCCGGAGACCCAGTACTTC	TRBD2	TRBV11-2	14	.	TRBJ2-5
CASSLGAETQYF	TGTGCCAGCAGCTTAGGGGCAGAGACCCAGTACTTC	.	TRBV11-2	12	.	TRBJ2-5
CATSRVVQETQYF	TGTGCCACCAGCAGAGTAGTCCAAGAGACCCAGTACTTC	.	TRBV15	13	.	TRBJ2-5
CASSKTSGGAETQYF	TGTGCCAGCAGCAAGACTAGCGGGGGGGCTGAGACCCAGTACTTC	TRBD2	TRBV5-4	15	once	TRBJ2-5
CASRNRGRAGELFF	TGTGCCAGCAGAAACAGGGGGCGGGCCGGGGAGCTGTTTTTT	TRBD1	TRBV6-5	14	.	TRBJ2-2
CASSIGGLAGGPRTDTQYF	TGTGCCAGTAGTATAGGGGGGCTAGCGGGGGGGCCGAGGACAGATACGCAGTATTTT	TRBD2	TRBV19	19	.	TRBJ2-3
CASSKGTGRITNEKLFF	TGTGCCAGCAGCAAAGGGACAGGGAGGATAACTAATGAAAAACTGTTTTTT	TRBD1	TRBV7-2	17	.	TRBJ1-4
CASSPPSGQFMTQYF	TGTGCCAGCAGCCCCCCTAGCGGGCAATTCATGACCCAGTACTTC	TRBD2	TRBV7-6	15	.	TRBJ2-5
CASSRGGNTDTQYF	TGTGCCAGCAGCCGGGGGGGTAACACAGATACGCAGTATTTT	TRBD2	TRBV7-9	14	.	TRBJ2-3
CASSPSSTDTQYF	TGCGCCAGCAGCCCTTCCTCCACAGATACGCAGTATTTT	.	TRBV4-1	13	.	TRBJ2-3
CASSQELGSYNEQFF	TGTGCCAGCAGCCAAGAGCTAGGCTCCTACAATGAGCAGTTCTTC	.	TRBV4-2	15	.	TRBJ2-1